These T cell receptor beta chains were read from a single sample in a study of blood T cell repertoires in COVID-19. Clones were read by immunoSEQ multiplex PCR, and TCRdb kept only the in-frame ones, dropping some. The sample carries about 380,000 clones, approximately 89% recorded once. The sequencing sample was made of PBMCs or T cells enriched from blood (not recorded which). The receptors stem from a man aged 25-45 years who had recovered from COVID-19. Each CDR3 is given with its conserved first and last residue. The D gene is left open where the match is weak. Size is stated for part of the rows, as once, few or many counts, or as a class when the clone is expanded.

>TRBV7-2|TRBJ1-3|NA|few
CASSLIGEGSGNTIYF
TGTGCCAGCAGCTTAATCGGAGAGGGCTCTGGAAACACCATATATTTT
>TRBV7-2|TRBJ1-4|TRBD1|once
CASSLDRGGEKLFF
TGTGCCAGCAGCTTAGACAGGGGTGGTGAAAAACTGTTTTTT
>TRBV19|TRBJ1-4|TRBD1|NA
CASSLRQGTNEKLFF
TGTGCCAGTAGTCTACGACAGGGGACTAATGAAAAACTGTTTTTT
>TRBV19|TRBJ2-2|TRBD1|NA
CASSPRGTENTGELFF
TGTGCCAGTAGTCCCCGTGGGACAGAAAACACCGGGGAGCTGTTTTTT
>TRBV18|TRBJ1-2|TRBD1|NA
CASSSGQGVDGYTF
TGTGCCAGCTCATCTGGACAGGGAGTCGATGGCTACACCTTC
>TRBV28|TRBJ1-4|TRBD1|NA
CASSYPGQGIEKLFF
TGTGCCAGCAGCTATCCGGGACAGGGTATTGAAAAACTGTTTTTT
>TRBV5-1|TRBJ2-5|TRBD1|once
CASSPGTGFGETQYF
TGCGCCAGCAGCCCCGGGACAGGGTTCGGAGAGACCCAGTACTTC
>TRBV5-1|TRBJ1-3|NA|NA
CASSLDRTSGNTIYF
TGCGCCAGCAGCTTAGACAGAACCTCTGGAAACACCATATATTTT
>TRBV3-1/TRBV3-2|TRBJ2-7|NA|NA
CASSQATVAYEQYF
TGTGCCAGCAGCCAAGCTACAGTAGCCTACGAGCAGTACTTC
>TRBV3-1/TRBV3-2|TRBJ1-4|TRBD1|NA
CASSPGGAEEKLFF
TGTGCCAGCAGCCCAGGGGGCGCGGAGGAAAAACTGTTTTTT
>TRBV7-8|TRBJ1-2|TRBD1|NA
CASSSLGTVTNFNYGYTF
TGTGCCAGCAGTTCTTTAGGGACAGTGACGAATTTTAACTATGGCTACACCTTC
>TRBV4-1|TRBJ2-1|NA|NA
CASSPGASGPYNEQFF
TGCGCCAGCAGTCCAGGGGCTAGCGGACCATACAATGAGCAGTTCTTC
>TRBV18|TRBJ2-3|NA|NA
CASSPQWASHTQYF
TGTGCCAGCTCACCACAATGGGCCTCCCATACGCAGTATTTT
>TRBV6-5|TRBJ2-1|NA|few
CASSYQEGSSSEQFF
TGTGCCAGCAGTTATCAGGAGGGGAGTAGTAGTGAGCAGTTCTTC
>TRBV4-1|TRBJ1-4|NA|NA
CASSQVRVGDEKLFF
TGCGCCAGCAGCCAAGTAAGGGTAGGGGATGAAAAACTGTTTTTT
>TRBV5-1|TRBJ2-5|TRBD2|NA
CASSPGGSSGEETQYF
TGCGCCAGCAGCCCCGGAGGTTCTAGCGGGGAAGAGACCCAGTACTTC
>TRBV3-1/TRBV3-2|TRBJ2-1|TRBD2|NA
CASSPRGGGLSLNEQFF
TGTGCCAGCAGCCCGAGGGGCGGGGGGTTGAGTTTAAATGAGCAGTTCTTC
>TRBV5-1|TRBJ2-7|TRBD1|NA
CASSMRTGSYEQYF
TGCGCCAGCAGCATGAGGACAGGCTCCTACGAGCAGTACTTC
>TRBV9|TRBJ1-1|TRBD1|NA
CASSVVGDRGNTEAFF
TGTGCCAGCAGCGTAGTCGGGGACAGGGGGAACACTGAAGCTTTCTTT
>TRBV5-1|TRBJ2-3|NA|once
CASSLFSDTQYF
TGCGCCAGCAGCTTGTTCTCCGATACGCAGTATTTT
>TRBV6-6|TRBJ1-6|NA|NA
CASSSSTVLPLHF
TGTGCCAGCAGTTCCTCGACAGTTTTACCCCTCCACTTT
>TRBV6-2/TRBV6-3|TRBJ1-6|NA|NA
CASSTTGYNSPLHF
TGTGCCAGCAGTACCACAGGTTATAATTCACCCCTCCACTTT
>TRBV19|TRBJ2-5|NA|few
CASSNQETQYF
TGTGCCAGTAGCAACCAAGAGACCCAGTACTTC
>TRBV7-2|TRBJ1-3|NA|NA
CASSLSRDLSLTGNTIYF
TGTGCCAGCAGCTTGAGCCGGGATCTCTCTCTTACTGGAAACACCATATATTTT
>TRBV6-5|TRBJ2-7|TRBD2|NA
CASSYSTGGPAYEQYF
TGTGCCAGCAGTTACTCGACGGGGGGGCCAGCCTACGAGCAGTACTTC
>TRBV12-3/TRBV12-4|TRBJ1-2|NA|NA
CASSLRGGYTF
TGTGCCAGCAGTTTACGGGGTGGCTACACCTTC
>TRBV5-1|TRBJ1-2|TRBD1|NA
CASRLDRGNYGYTF
TGCGCCAGCAGGTTGGACAGGGGTAATTATGGCTACACCTTC
>TRBV30|TRBJ1-3|NA|NA
CAWSVRPPGNIAAGNTIYF
TGTGCCTGGAGTGTAAGGCCCCCAGGTAACATAGCGGCTGGAAACACCATATATTTT
>TRBV6-1|TRBJ2-4|TRBD2|NA
CASSEPGGAKNIQYF
TGTGCCAGCAGTGAACCGGGGGGAGCCAAAAACATTCAGTACTTC
>TRBV19|TRBJ1-5|NA|NA
CASSTSSGSGPQHF
TGTGCCAGTAGTACCTCATCGGGGAGTGGGCCCCAGCATTTT
>TRBV10-3|TRBJ1-1|NA|NA
CAITGALNTEAFF
TGTGCCATCACGGGAGCCCTTAACACTGAAGCTTTCTTT
>TRBV4-2|TRBJ2-3|TRBD2|NA
CASSLGTSGADTQYF
TGTGCCAGCAGCCTTGGGACTAGCGGGGCGGATACGCAGTATTTT
>TRBV7-9|TRBJ1-2|NA|once
CASSLWRGADGYTF
TGTGCCAGCAGCCTATGGCGGGGCGCGGATGGCTACACCTTC
>TRBV5-1|TRBJ1-1|NA|NA
CASSSGTAQGEAFF
TGCGCCAGCAGCTCCGGAACGGCCCAGGGAGAAGCTTTCTTT
>TRBV30|TRBJ1-3|NA|NA
CAWRSSGNTIYF
TGTGCCTGGAGGAGCTCTGGAAACACCATATATTTT
>TRBV25-1|TRBJ1-2|NA|NA
CASSEFGPNYGYTF
TGTGCCAGCAGTGAATTCGGTCCTAACTATGGCTACACCTTC
>TRBV4-3|TRBJ2-7|TRBD2|NA
CASSQDRGVYEQYF
TGCGCCAGCAGCCAAGATCGGGGGGTCTACGAGCAGTACTTC
>TRBV7-9|TRBJ2-1|TRBD1|once
CASSSDRGSYNEQFF
TGTGCCAGCAGCTCGGACAGGGGGTCCTACAATGAGCAGTTCTTC
>TRBV4-1|TRBJ2-7|TRBD1|NA
CASTDGTGSHYEQYF
TGCGCCAGCACAGACGGGACAGGGTCCCACTACGAGCAGTACTTC
>TRBV11-2|TRBJ1-5|TRBD1|NA
CASSSGQGANQPQHF
TGTGCCAGCAGCTCGGGACAGGGGGCGAATCAGCCCCAGCATTTT
>TRBV3-1/TRBV3-2|TRBJ1-5|NA|NA
CASSPAGGNQPQHF
TGTGCCAGCAGCCCCGCAGGTGGCAATCAGCCCCAGCATTTT
>TRBV11-2|TRBJ2-7|TRBD1|NA
CASSFNSGTELGEQYF
TGTGCCAGCAGCTTTAACTCCGGGACAGAGCTCGGCGAGCAGTACTTC
>TRBV4-2|TRBJ2-1|NA|NA
CASSQEGRGDEQFF
TGTGCCAGCAGCCAAGAAGGACGCGGGGATGAGCAGTTCTTC
>TRBV4-3|TRBJ2-2|TRBD1|NA
CASSQPTGGNTGELFF
TGCGCCAGCAGCCAGCCCACAGGGGGGAACACCGGGGAGCTGTTTTTT
>TRBV27|TRBJ1-2|TRBD1|few
CASSFASAGTGGFYGYTF
TGTGCCAGCAGTTTCGCGAGCGCCGGGACAGGGGGTTTTTATGGCTACACCTTC
>TRBV3-1/TRBV3-2|TRBJ2-1|NA|NA
CASSHLSGTEQFF
TGTGCCAGCAGCCACCTTAGCGGCACGGAGCAGTTCTTC
>TRBV18|TRBJ2-3|TRBD2|NA
CASSPPMSRTSGGSTDTQYF
TGTGCCAGCTCACCACCGATGTCACGGACTAGCGGGGGTAGCACAGATACGCAGTATTTT
>TRBV28|TRBJ1-5|TRBD1|NA
CASSQGQANQPQHF
TGTGCCAGCAGCCAGGGACAGGCCAATCAGCCCCAGCATTTT
>TRBV9|TRBJ1-1|NA|once
CASSVEEGWEAFF
TGTGCCAGCAGCGTAGAGGAGGGCTGGGAAGCTTTCTTT